The clone carrying this T cell receptor beta chain has more than one count but fewer than ten. This sample is part of a study of blood T cells in healthy people across ages. Together with a sample-barcoded 5' primer, a J-beta primer mix was included in a second PCR lasting 7 to 11 cycles. TCRdb ran MiXCR on the 5' RACE reads and lists one entry per CDR3 protein. The sample has around 990,000 distinct CDR3 sequences, about two fifths seen once. Germline V gives CDR1 DFQATT, CDR2 SNEGSKA (reference sequence). The CDR3 is 13 residues long. This chain uses TRBV20-1 with TRBJ2-3; maybe TRBD2 (6 bases). What was sequenced was blood. This clonotype originated in a man between 18 and 35 years old in good health. CDR3 bases: TGCACAACCCACCGGGGGAGCACAGATACGCAGTATTTT. Protein product: CTTHRGSTDTQYF.